These 10 T cell receptor beta chains originate from one sample sequenced in a study of OX40 agonist ivuxolimab in advanced cancers. Only in-frame clones appear in the TCRdb table, and some are missing; sequencing was by immunoSEQ multiplex PCR. The data contain 85,000 to 100,000 clones, approximately 94% of them seen just once; the ten biggest clones take up about 0.19%. The sample here was CD4+ or CD8+ T cells sorted from blood, taken in a trial of the OX40 agonist ivuxolimab. Receptors were obtained from an adult with an advanced solid tumor such as melanoma, head and neck, liver or kidney cancer.

The chain recombines TRBV19 with TRBJ1-1; 9 bases agree with TRBD1. With V trimmed by 10 bases and J by 3 bases, 12 bases remained unmatched. Germline V CDR1 and CDR2: LNHDA, SQIVND (reference sequence). CDR3 length: 15 amino acids. This CDR3 reads CATLWPGQGDTEAFF. CDR3 DNA: TGTGCCACTCTTTGGCCGGGACAGGGAGACACTGAAGCTTTCTTT.

V gene TRBV5-1 combines with J gene TRBJ1-4, with 8 bases aligning to TRBD1. The CDR3 is 14 residues long. J lost 7 bases, V lost 3 bases, and 5 bases had no gene match. The germline V gene has CDR1 SGHRS and CDR2 YFSETQ. The CDR3 loop is CASSYGQGGEKLFF. CDR3 coding DNA: TGCGCCAGCAGCTATGGACAGGGTGGTGAAAAACTGTTTTTT.

The chain combines TRBV5-4 with TRBJ1-2; D is ambiguous. The CDR3 loop spans 13 amino acids. Trimming cost V 2 bases and J 6 bases, with 11 bases left between them. In germline, CDR1 is SGHNT, CDR2 YYREEE (reference sequence). As DNA, the CDR3 is TGTGCCAGCAGCTTTCCCCCTACCCATGGCTACACCTTC. It translates to CASSFPPTHGYTF.

This chain uses TRBV19 with TRBJ2-6, with unresolved D. V was shortened by 5 bases and J by 1 base, with 12 bases between the two germline ends. Germline V CDR1 and CDR2: LNHDA, SQIVND (reference sequence). The CDR3 has 16 residues. This CDR3 reads CASSPGLSSGANVLTF. The DNA of the CDR3 is TGTGCCAGTAGTCCGGGCCTTTCGTCTGGGGCCAACGTCCTGACTTTC.

J is TRBJ1-5 and V is TRBV5-1; the match to TRBD1 covers 11 bases. CDR1 is SGHRS and CDR2 is YFSETQ in the germline V gene. The CDR3 extends over 18 amino acids. Trimming took 4 bases from V and 4 from J; bases not matched to a gene: 13. CDR3 DNA: TGCGCCAGCAGCCCCGTGGGACAGGGGGATGGTGGGAATCAGCCCCAGCATTTT. Its protein is CASSPVGQGDGGNQPQHF.

The chain employs TRBV7-2 and TRBJ2-3, with TRBD2 matching over 7 bases. J gave up 0 bases and V 5 bases, and 8 bases lay outside the gene matches. This CDR3 contains 16 residues. Germline assignment: CDR1 SGHTA and CDR2 FQGNSA. The CDR3 sequence is CASSHRLAASTDTQYF. CDR3 coding DNA: TGTGCCAGCAGCCATAGACTAGCCGCTAGCACAGATACGCAGTATTTT.

The chain combines TRBV5-1 with TRBJ2-6; D is unclear. With 5 bases removed from V and 2 bases from J, the gap between germline ends came to 5 bases. This CDR3 region has 13 residues. Germline V lookup: CDR1 SGHRS, CDR2 YFSETQ. The CDR3 here is CASRPTGANVLTF. The CDR3 DNA reads TGCGCCAGCAGACCAACTGGGGCCAACGTCCTGACTTTC.

The chain combines TRBV7-2 with TRBJ2-7; 9 bases fit TRBD1. V lost 3 bases to trimming and J lost 1 base; unmatched junction nucleotides: 4. The CDR3 has 15 amino acids. Germline CDR1 reads SGHTA; CDR2 reads FQGNSA. The CDR3 nucleotides read TGTGCCAGCAGCTTGGGACAGGGTATATCCTACGAGCAGTACTTC. Encoded protein: CASSLGQGISYEQYF.

The CDR3 is CASSFAGGRVQYGYTF. DNA for the CDR3: TGCGCCAGCAGCTTCGCTGGGGGCAGGGTTCAGTATGGCTACACCTTC. The chain uses TRBV5-1 and TRBJ1-2, with a possible D match to TRBD1 (6 bases). This CDR3 region has 16 residues. With 2 bases removed from V and 5 bases from J, the gap between germline ends came to 19 bases. Germline CDR1 and CDR2: SGHRS and YFSETQ.

CDR3 sequence: CASSPVSRAGGSYEQYF. The DNA of the CDR3 is TGCGCCAGCAGCCCGGTTAGTAGGGCAGGGGGTTCCTACGAGCAGTACTTC. This chain uses TRBV5-1 with TRBJ2-7, with 7 positions matching TRBD1. V lost 4 bases and J lost 1; bases outside the gene matches: 14. This CDR3 comprises 17 residues. Germline V gives CDR1 SGHRS, CDR2 YFSETQ. Drawing the rest from reference TRBV5-1 and TRBJ2-7, the complete variable domain is KAGVTQTPRYLIKTRGQQVTLSCSPISGHRSVSWYQQTPGQGLQFLFEYFSETQRNKGNFPGRFSGRQFSNSRSEMNVSTLELGDSALYLCASSPVSRAGGSYEQYFGPGTRLTVT.